The 23 T cell receptor beta chains in this list originate from one sample, sequenced in a study of T cells in Graves' hyperthyroidism and ophthalmopathy. RNA transcripts provided the source from which TCR beta CDR3 regions were amplified. The TCR CDR3 first-round RT-PCR relied on the HTBI primer set. MiXCR, applied by TCRdb to the multiplex PCR reads, yields one record per CDR3 protein. The profile shows fewer than 600,000 distinct CDR3 sequences, roughly 15% of them singletons. Sequenced input: blood. Source of these receptors: a woman in her thirties or forties with Graves' hyperthyroidism.

This clonotype was seen at least ten times. This chain connects TRBV28 to TRBJ2-2; 12 nucleotides match TRBD2. J gave up 1 base and V 4 bases, and 7 bases lay outside the gene matches. Germline CDR1 MDHEN, CDR2 SYDVKM. The CDR3 is 18 residues long. The DNA for the CDR3 is TGTGCCAGCAGTTGGACTAGCGGGACGATATTGAACACCGGGGAGCTGTTTTTT. Protein product: CASSWTSGTILNTGELFF.

The chain recombines TRBV11-3 with TRBJ2-6; tentative D call: TRBD2 (5 bases). Germline CDR1 SGHNT, CDR2 YENEEA. The V end lost 5 bases, the J end lost 2 bases, and 13 bases lay between the germline ends. This CDR3 contains 16 residues. The CDR3 here is CASSPAPGTGANVLTF. In DNA, the CDR3 is TGTGCCAGCAGCCCCGCACCGGGGACTGGGGCCAACGTCCTGACTTTC.

This clonotype was seen repeatedly, ten times or more. This chain joins TRBV20-1 and TRBJ1-1; D gene ambiguous. Trimming pared 1 base from V and 5 bases from J, leaving 11 bases between. Germline V gives CDR1 DFQATT, CDR2 SNEGSKA (reference sequence). This CDR3 is 13 amino acids long. CDR3 protein: CSARVLSTTEAFF. DNA for the CDR3: TGCAGTGCTAGAGTATTGTCCACAACTGAAGCTTTCTTT.

The sample holds many counts of this clonotype. The V and J genes are TRBV14 and TRBJ2-1; D might be TRBD1 (5 bases). The CDR3 runs 15 residues. Trimming left V 2 bases short and J 8 bases short, with 16 bases between. The germline V gene has CDR1 SGHDN and CDR2 FVKESK. The CDR3 reads CASSQTGSRPHEQFF. DNA for the CDR3: TGTGCCAGCAGCCAAACAGGTTCCCGGCCTCATGAGCAGTTCTTC.

This clonotype was observed a handful of times. The CDR3: CASSLADRGPYEQYF. CDR3 DNA sequence: TGTGCCAGCAGCTTGGCGGACAGGGGGCCCTACGAGCAGTACTTC. The chain joins TRBV5-6 to TRBJ2-7; 11 positions agree with TRBD1. CDR1 SGHDT and CDR2 YYEEEE come from the germline V gene. The V segment lost 0 bases and the J segment 2 bases; nucleotides outside the gene matches: 1. This CDR3 is 15 amino acids long.

The table lists this clonotype with many counts. The chain joins TRBV5-1 to TRBJ2-1, with D possibly being TRBD1 (6 bases). Trimming removed 4 bases from V and 3 bases from J, with 11 bases in between. The CDR3 length is 14 residues. CDR1 is SGHRS, CDR2 YFSETQ, per germline. Here the CDR3 DNA reads TGCGCCAGCAGCAGGGACACTTTCTACAATGAGCAGTTCTTC. As protein: CASSRDTFYNEQFF.

The table lists this clonotype with many counts. The chain recombines TRBV24-1 with TRBJ2-3, with TRBD2 matching 9 bases. Germline CDR1 is KGHDR and CDR2 is SFDVKD. The CDR3 loop spans 17 amino acids. V was pared by 3 bases and J by 3 bases, with 9 bases of the junction left unmatched. Here the CDR3 reads CATSDAISGSVTDTQYF. CDR3 nucleotides: TGTGCCACCAGTGATGCAATTAGCGGGAGTGTGACAGATACGCAGTATTTT.

The chain is built from TRBV18 and TRBJ1-5, with D unclear. The CDR3 loop spans 15 amino acids. Trimming took off 0 bases at V and 0 bases at J, with 6 bases between the two ends. CDR1 and CDR2 (germline): KGHSH, LQKENI. CDR3 nucleotide sequence: TGTGCCAGCTCACCACCACCGGTTAGCAATCAGCCCCAGCATTTT. Residues: CASSPPPVSNQPQHF.

At least ten counts were recorded for this clonotype. The V and J genes are TRBV28 and TRBJ1-3, with 7 bases aligning to TRBD1. V was pared by 6 bases and J by 0 bases, with 8 bases of the junction left unmatched. Looked up from germline, CDR1 is MDHEN and CDR2 is SYDVKM. The CDR3 runs 16 residues. The CDR3 nucleotides are TGTGCCAGCAGCCAGACCCCAGGGGGCTCTGGAAACACCATATATTTT. Its protein is CASSQTPGGSGNTIYF. Based on the CDR3 plus reference TRBV28 and TRBJ1-3, the full variable domain is DVKVTQSSRYLVKRTGEKVFLECVQDMDHENMFWYRQDPGLGLRLIYFSYDVKMKEKGDIPEGYSVSREKKERFSLILESASTNQTSMYLCASSQTPGGSGNTIYFGEGSWLTVV.

This clonotype was seen at least ten times. The rearrangement uses TRBV3-1 and TRBJ2-7; 10 nucleotides line up with TRBD1. J was trimmed by 2 bases and V by 9 bases; bases with no gene match: 19. This CDR3 region has 18 residues. The germline V gene encodes CDR1 LGHDT and CDR2 YNNKEL (reference sequence). In DNA, the CDR3 is TGTGCCAGTTCCCTTGCCGGGACAGGGGTCCTCCGCCCCTACGAGCAGTACTTC. Protein: CASSLAGTGVLRPYEQYF.

This clonotype occurred many times. The chain is built from TRBV5-1 and TRBJ2-4, with D uncertain. The V and J ends lost 1 base and 2 bases respectively, with 13 bases between them. This CDR3 spans 16 amino acids. Germline V CDR1 and CDR2: SGHRS, YFSETQ. The CDR3 DNA reads TGCGCCAGCAGCTTGAATCCACCTGGAACCAAAAACATTCAGTACTTC. It encodes CASSLNPPGTKNIQYF. Based on the CDR3 plus reference TRBV5-1 and TRBJ2-4, the full variable domain is KAGVTQTPRYLIKTRGQQVTLSCSPISGHRSVSWYQQTPGQGLQFLFEYFSETQRNKGNFPGRFSGRQFSNSRSEMNVSTLELGDSALYLCASSLNPPGTKNIQYFGAGTRLSVL.

This clonotype was counted a few times. The chain carries TRBV12-3 or TRBV12-4 and TRBJ2-2, with D maybe TRBD1 (6 bases). V shed 3 bases and J shed 1 base, with 9 bases lying between them. CDR3 size: 15 residues. In DNA, the CDR3 is TGTGCCAGCAGTTTCAGGGACAAGAACACCGGGGAGCTGTTTTTT. Protein: CASSFRDKNTGELFF.

This clonotype was recorded at least ten times. The chain has TRBV28 and TRBJ2-3; TRBD1 is a possible D gene (5 bases). The ends were cut back, 7 bases at V and 2 bases at J, with 22 bases in the middle. The CDR3 has 17 amino acids. Germline loops: CDR1 MDHEN, CDR2 SYDVKM. This chain's CDR3 is CASILQAQAGDTDTQYF. CDR3 coding DNA: TGTGCCAGCATACTACAGGCCCAAGCAGGTGACACAGATACGCAGTATTTT.

V gene TRBV7-9 combines with J gene TRBJ2-5; possibly TRBD2 for D (5 bases). Germline V gives CDR1 SEHNR, CDR2 FQNEAQ (reference sequence). CDR3 length: 14 residues. Trimming took off 5 bases at V and 5 bases at J, with 15 bases between the two ends. CDR3 nucleotides: TGTGCCAGCAGCCTCAGCTACGGGGAGGAGACCCAGTACTTC. It codes for CASSLSYGEETQYF.

This clonotype was counted at least ten times. The chain uses TRBV19 and TRBJ1-1; possibly TRBD1 for D (5 bases). V shed 5 bases and J shed 5 bases, with 24 bases lying between them. CDR1 LNHDA and CDR2 SQIVND come from the germline V gene (reference sequence). The CDR3 totals 17 residues. This CDR3 is CASSLPLQGRRVTEAFF. For the CDR3, the DNA is TGTGCCAGTAGTTTGCCCCTCCAGGGCCGAAGGGTGACTGAAGCTTTCTTT.

V is TRBV6-1 and J is TRBJ2-7; 9 bases agree with TRBD2. CDR1 is MNHNS, CDR2 SASEGT, per germline. The CDR3 consists of 15 residues. Unmatched junction bases numbered 9, after V lost 7 bases and J lost 2 bases. As DNA, the CDR3 is TGTGCCAGCAAGGTTGTGGCGGGAGGGACCTACGAGCAGTACTTC. Encoded protein: CASKVVAGGTYEQYF.

The chain has TRBV7-9 and TRBJ2-7, with 9 bases aligning to TRBD1. The germline V gene has CDR1 SEHNR and CDR2 FQNEAQ (reference sequence). The CDR3 sequence is 16 residues long. V dropped 3 bases and J dropped 6; count of bases not matched to a gene: 12. The CDR3 region has the DNA TGTGCCAGCAGCTTTCCTCGGGACAGGGAGAGGATCGAGCAGTACTTC. Translation gives CASSFPRDRERIEQYF.

This rearrangement joins TRBV6-1 to TRBJ2-7, with TRBD2 identical over 11 bases. The junction had 13 bases not matched to a gene; V was cut back by 6 bases and J by 9 bases. Germline CDR1 and CDR2: MNHNS and SASEGT. CDR3 length: 15 amino acids. The CDR3 region has the DNA TGTGCCAGCAGACCTACTAGCGGGAGCTCCCACGGGCAGTACTTC. Residues: CASRPTSGSSHGQYF.

This clonotype was seen many times. The chain is built from TRBV18 and TRBJ1-1, with 10 bases that match TRBD1. V was clipped by 8 bases and J by 3 bases; unmatched bases: 12. Germline loops: CDR1 KGHSH, CDR2 LQKENI. The CDR3 totals 16 residues. CDR3 amino acids: CASTPGGTGVDTEAFF. For the CDR3, the DNA is TGTGCCAGCACCCCGGGCGGGACAGGGGTAGACACTGAAGCTTTCTTT.

Only a few counts were recorded for this clonotype. CDR3 DNA sequence: TGTGCCAGTAGTTTCAGGGGTGCCACATACGAGCAGTACTTC. Its translation is CASSFRGATYEQYF. This chain uses TRBV19 with TRBJ2-7; possible D gene TRBD1, 6 bases. The V and J ends lost 5 bases and 4 bases respectively, with 15 bases between them. The CDR3 sequence is 14 residues long. Germline values: CDR1 LNHDA, CDR2 SQIVND (reference sequence).

Worth noting for this clonotype: This may stem from a read error, because a much larger clone lies one nucleotide away. The V gene is TRBV10-3, the J gene TRBJ1-4; 7 bases are a match to TRBD1. Germline V gene lookup returns CDR1 ENHRY and CDR2 SYGVKD. CDR3 length: 15 amino acids. The CDR3 nucleotides read TGTGCCATCAGTGAGGAAACAGGGGTTAATAAAAAACTGTTTTTT. This gives the protein CAISEETGVNKKLFF.

This clonotype appeared many times. V gene TRBV2 combines with J gene TRBJ1-5; 8 nucleotides align to TRBD1. Per germline, CDR1 SNHLY and CDR2 FYNNEI. There are 14 residues in the CDR3. With 4 bases clipped from V and 5 bases from J, the junction kept 4 bases outside the gene matches. The CDR3 region is CASSAGQGHQPQHF. CDR3 DNA sequence: TGTGCCAGCAGTGCCGGACAGGGCCATCAGCCCCAGCATTTT. Filled out from reference TRBV2 and TRBJ1-5, the complete variable domain reads EPEVTQTPSHQVTQMGQEVILRCVPISNHLYFYWYRQILGQKVEFLVSFYNNEISEKSEIFDDQFSVERPDGSNFTLKIRSTKLEDSAMYFCASSAGQGHQPQHFGDGTRLSIL.

This clonotype was detected a few times. The chain combines TRBV20-1 with TRBJ1-6, with a possible D match to TRBD1 (5 bases). Germline CDR1 and CDR2: DFQATT and SNEGSKA (reference sequence). This CDR3 region has 16 residues. Between the trimmed V and J ends, which lost 2 bases and 1 base, there was a span of 12 bases. The CDR3 bases are TGCAGTGCTAGAACGGTTCGGGGGTCCTATAATTCACCCCTCCACTTT. This translates into CSARTVRGSYNSPLHF.